Below are 18 T cell receptor beta chains sequenced from a single sample in a study of OX40 agonist ivuxolimab in advanced cancers. Library prep was done by the immunoSEQ multiplex PCR assay. TCRdb obtained this table from immuneACCESS and retained in-frame rearrangements with V and J assigned. These tables miss some clones; where compared with another copy, unresolved V genes account for less than half of the shortfall, and the remainder is unexplained. The table for this sample lists about 96,000 clones; approximately 84% of them were counted only once. Clones ranked in the top ten supply 5.8% of the sample. Sequencing used CD4+ or CD8+ T cells sorted from blood, obtained in a trial of the OX40 agonist ivuxolimab. These receptors originate from an adult with an advanced solid tumor such as melanoma, head and neck, liver or kidney cancer.

The chain combines TRBV5-1 with TRBJ1-6, with 9 positions matching TRBD1. Germline V lookup: CDR1 SGHRS, CDR2 YFSETQ. The CDR3 is 14 amino acids. With 4 bases clipped from V and 8 bases from J, the junction kept 4 bases outside the gene matches. The CDR3 DNA sequence: TGCGCCAGCAGCAGGGACAGGGAGTATTCACCCCTCCACTTT. It specifies CASSRDREYSPLHF.

The chain recombines TRBV7-6 with TRBJ1-5; D is unclear. This CDR3 has 15 amino acids. Germline V gives CDR1 SGHVS, CDR2 FNYEAQ. V was pared by 5 bases and J by 1 base, with 12 bases between. As DNA, the CDR3 is TGTGCCAGCAGCCCCGTGGGGTGGAGCAATCAGCCCCAGCATTTT. Translation gives CASSPVGWSNQPQHF.

This chain joins TRBV19 and TRBJ1-5; no clear D. The CDR3 is made up of 14 amino acids. V lost 5 bases and J 6 bases, leaving 14 bases between the germline ends. From germline, CDR1 is LNHDA and CDR2 SQIVND (reference sequence). The CDR3: CASSLRALGQPQHF. CDR3 nucleotide sequence: TGTGCCAGTAGTTTGAGGGCGCTGGGTCAGCCCCAGCATTTT.

The V gene is TRBV7-8, the J gene TRBJ1-5; tentatively, D is TRBD1 (5 bases). This CDR3 region has 15 residues. V dropped 1 base and J dropped 4 bases, with 11 bases sitting between them. Germline V CDR1 and CDR2: SGHVS, FQNEAQ. The chain's CDR3 is CASSLGWGNNQPQHF. The CDR3 bases are TGTGCCAGCAGCTTAGGATGGGGGAATAATCAGCCCCAGCATTTT.

This chain joins TRBV9 and TRBJ1-1; 7 bases align to TRBD1. CDR3 length: 15 residues. The J segment lost 3 bases and the V segment lost 2 bases, leaving 7 bases of the junction unmatched. Germline V lookup: CDR1 SGDLS, CDR2 YYNGEE. CDR3 in DNA: TGTGCCAGCAGCGTTCGACAGGGTAGTGACACTGAAGCTTTCTTT. It encodes CASSVRQGSDTEAFF.

The V call is TRBV6-5, the J call TRBJ2-3; D is tentatively TRBD1 or TRBD2 (5 bases each). The CDR3 runs to 16 residues. V was shortened by 0 bases and J by 1 base, with 11 bases between the two germline ends. CDR1 MNHEY and CDR2 SVGAGI come from the germline V gene. This CDR3 is CASSYSILGGTDTQYF. DNA for the CDR3: TGTGCCAGCAGTTACTCGATACTGGGGGGCACAGATACGCAGTATTTT.

This sequence joins TRBV5-6 and TRBJ1-6, with a weak D call TRBD1 (6 bases). The germline CDR1 and CDR2 sequences are SGHDT and YYEEEE. The CDR3 length is 16 residues. Between the trimmed V and J ends, which lost 2 bases and 9 bases, there was a span of 18 bases. CDR3 sequence: CASSFRDNPTGSPLHF. The CDR3, as DNA: TGTGCCAGCAGCTTCCGGGACAACCCAACCGGTTCACCCCTCCACTTT.

The chain employs TRBV30 and TRBJ1-2, with a possible D match to TRBD1 (5 bases). The CDR3 has 13 amino acids. Deletions cut 1 base from V and 4 bases from J, with 10 bases between. Germline assignment: CDR1 GTSNPN and CDR2 SVGIG (reference sequence). CDR3 sequence (DNA): TGTGCCTGGAGTGAGGGACGCTCCTATGGCTACACCTTC. Its protein is CAWSEGRSYGYTF.

The V and J genes are TRBV7-9 and TRBJ1-2; D might be TRBD1 (5 bases). The CDR3 totals 15 residues. Per germline, CDR1 SEHNR and CDR2 FQNEAQ (reference sequence). The ends were cut back, 0 bases at V and 7 bases at J, with 15 bases in the middle. This CDR3 reads CASSLADGALLGYTF. CDR3 nucleotide sequence: TGTGCCAGCAGCTTAGCCGACGGGGCCCTCCTTGGCTACACCTTC.

The chain couples TRBV18 to TRBJ1-2; TRBD1 agrees at 8 bases. Germline assignment: CDR1 KGHSH and CDR2 LQKENI. The CDR3 spans 15 residues. V was pared by 2 bases and J by 5 bases, with 7 bases of the junction left unmatched. The DNA of the CDR3 is TGTGCCAGCTCACCAGACAGGGGCGAAGGTTATGGCTACACCTTC. It is translated as CASSPDRGEGYGYTF.

This clone has just a few counts. This chain uses TRBV6-6 with TRBJ1-2; no firm D call. The CDR3 extends over 13 amino acids. Trimming took 10 bases from V and 8 from J, leaving 20 bases between them. CDR1 is MNHNY and CDR2 is SVGAGI in the germline V gene (reference sequence). The CDR3 sequence is CAIPGRPGEGYTF. The DNA of the CDR3 is TGTGCCATCCCTGGGCGGCCAGGAGAGGGCTACACCTTC.

The rearrangement links TRBV28 to TRBJ1-2; 8 bases align to TRBD1. V shed 7 bases, J shed 4 bases, and the junction held 5 bases outside the gene matches. The germline CDR1 and CDR2 sequences are MDHEN and SYDVKM. CDR3 size: 13 residues. Written as DNA, the CDR3 is TGTGCCAGCAACCCCACAGGGGGCTATGGCTACACCTTC. It translates to CASNPTGGYGYTF.

This chain joins TRBV2 and TRBJ1-2, with 7 bases lining up with TRBD1. Trimming cost V 7 bases and J 5 bases; bases outside gene matches: 13. This CDR3 has 15 amino acids. Germline CDR1 SNHLY, CDR2 FYNNEI. The CDR3 spells CASTSEGQTVYGYTF. Written as DNA, the CDR3 is TGTGCCAGCACCTCCGAGGGACAGACTGTTTATGGCTACACCTTC.

This clone has ten or more counts. The genes are TRBV2 and TRBJ2-1; 11 nucleotides align to TRBD2. Germline V gene lookup returns CDR1 SNHLY and CDR2 FYNNEI. J was trimmed by 4 bases and V by 4 bases; bases with no gene match: 3. This CDR3 region has 15 residues. CDR3: CASSGSGGVYNEQFF. The DNA of the CDR3 is TGTGCCAGCAGTGGTAGCGGGGGGGTTTACAATGAGCAGTTCTTC. Looking up the rest from reference TRBV2 and TRBJ2-1 gives the full variable domain: EPEVTQTPSHQVTQMGQEVILRCVPISNHLYFYWYRQILGQKVEFLVSFYNNEISEKSEIFDDQFSVERPDGSNFTLKIRSTKLEDSAMYFCASSGSGGVYNEQFFGPGTRLTVL.

V usage is TRBV27 and J usage is TRBJ2-3; 10 bases align to TRBD2. CDR3 length: 17 residues. Trimming at V came to 2 bases and at J to 3 bases, leaving 8 bases not matched to a gene. Per the germline V gene, CDR1 is MNHEY and CDR2 is SMNVEV (reference sequence). CDR3 protein: CASSLPGLAVSTDTQYF. The DNA for the CDR3 is TGTGCCAGCAGTTTACCCGGACTAGCGGTATCAACAGATACGCAGTATTTT.

This clone has just one count. The chain combines TRBV9 with TRBJ2-7, with D possibly matching TRBD1 (6 bases). This CDR3 region has 16 residues. Trimming cost V 3 bases and J 1 base, with 17 bases left between them. CDR1 and CDR2 (germline): SGDLS, YYNGEE. For the CDR3, the DNA is TGTGCCAGCAGCGAGGGGGTGGGGACAATGTCCTACGAGCAGTACTTC. Translation: CASSEGVGTMSYEQYF.

This chain links TRBV27 with TRBJ2-7, with D tentatively TRBD2 (6 bases). This CDR3 region has 16 residues. Trimming took off 4 bases at V and 0 bases at J, with 16 bases between the two ends. Germline CDR1 MNHEY, CDR2 SMNVEV (reference sequence). The CDR3 protein is CASSYGGTLSSYEQYF. The CDR3 DNA reads TGTGCCAGCAGTTACGGTGGGACTTTAAGCTCCTACGAGCAGTACTTC.

V usage is TRBV29-1 and J usage is TRBJ1-2; D call uncertain. The CDR3 is made up of 15 amino acids. Germline CDR1 is SQVTM and CDR2 is ANQGSEA. The V end lost 1 base, the J end lost 6 bases, and 18 bases lay between the germline ends. The CDR3 sequence: CSVEVGSRVSNGYTF. The CDR3 coding sequence is TGCAGCGTTGAAGTAGGGTCCCGAGTTAGTAATGGCTACACCTTC.